This is a list of T cell receptor beta chains from one sample in a study of T cell responses to AZD1222 COVID-19 vaccine. Sequencing used immunoSEQ multiplex PCR; TCRdb keeps in-frame clones, though not all of them. Among over 130,000 clones listed, about 91% were seen once. Sequenced material: peripheral blood, taken 28 days after the second AZD1222 dose. Receptors were obtained from an adult who received the AZD1222 COVID-19 vaccine. Both conserved end residues are part of each CDR3. A D gene is named only where the DNA matches it firmly. Clone size appears in some rows only: once, few, many, or a class for an expanded clone.

v_gene,d_gene,j_gene,abundance,CDR3aa,CDR3nt
TRBV6-2/TRBV6-3,.,TRBJ1-2,.,CASSYLDWRGYTF,TGTGCCAGCAGTTATCTCGATTGGAGGGGCTACACCTTC
TRBV6-2/TRBV6-3,TRBD1,TRBJ1-1,.,CASSKRQGKAFF,TGTGCCAGCAGTAAAAGACAGGGTAAGGCTTTCTTT
TRBV12-3/TRBV12-4,.,TRBJ2-1,.,CASSLRGSNEQFF,TGTGCCAGCAGTTTGAGAGGGTCCAATGAGCAGTTCTTC
TRBV6-5,TRBD1,TRBJ1-2,.,CASSPGQGKVGYTF,TGTGCCAGCAGCCCGGGACAGGGGAAGGTTGGCTACACCTTC
TRBV7-2,TRBD1,TRBJ2-3,.,CASSPQTGGTDTQYF,TGTGCCAGCAGCCCCCAGACAGGGGGCACAGATACGCAGTATTTT
TRBV24-1,TRBD2,TRBJ2-2,.,CATSQAGVTGELFF,TGTGCCACCAGTCAAGCGGGGGTCACCGGGGAGCTGTTTTTT
TRBV4-2,.,TRBJ1-1,.,CASTLLAGTPEAFF,TGTGCCAGCACCTTACTGGCAGGGACCCCTGAAGCTTTCTTT
TRBV28,.,TRBJ1-5,once,CASSQGPRNQPQHF,TGTGCCAGCAGCCAAGGACCCAGAAATCAGCCCCAGCATTTT
TRBV9,TRBD1,TRBJ1-1,.,CASSVYTGGPTEAFF,TGTGCCAGCAGCGTCTACACAGGGGGGCCCACTGAAGCTTTCTTT
TRBV11-2,.,TRBJ2-7,few,CASSLGTSRGLKSQYF,TGTGCCAGCAGCTTAGGAACTAGCCGAGGTTTGAAATCGCAGTACTTC
TRBV15,.,TRBJ1-3,once,CATSRDQGGERRSGNTIYF,TGTGCCACCAGCAGAGATCAGGGAGGGGAACGGAGATCTGGAAACACCATATATTTT
TRBV3-1/TRBV3-2,TRBD2,TRBJ2-5,.,CASSQGVAGETQYF,TGTGCCAGCAGCCAAGGGGTAGCGGGGGAGACCCAGTACTTC
TRBV28,TRBD1,TRBJ1-2,.,CASSLPDRGYGYTF,TGTGCCAGCAGTCTCCCGGACAGGGGCTATGGCTACACCTTC
TRBV30,TRBD1,TRBJ1-2,.,CAWGTGGALRYTF,TGTGCCTGGGGGACAGGCGGCGCGTTACGCTACACCTTC
TRBV7-2,.,TRBJ1-1,few,CASSISRSRTEAFF,TGTGCCAGCAGCATCTCTCGTTCGCGCACTGAAGCTTTCTTT
TRBV4-2,TRBD1,TRBJ2-1,.,CASSQSRDRASNEQFF,TGTGCCAGCAGCCAATCCCGGGACAGGGCCTCTAATGAGCAGTTCTTC
TRBV7-3,.,TRBJ1-5,.,CASSPRWPQHF,TGTGCCAGCAGCCCCCGGTGGCCCCAGCATTTT
TRBV5-4,.,TRBJ1-1,.,CASSLVGRGTEAFF,TGTGCCAGCAGCTTGGTGGGGCGCGGAACTGAAGCTTTCTTT
TRBV5-4,TRBD1,TRBJ1-6,.,CASSLDRGIGSPLHF,TGTGCCAGCAGCTTGGACAGGGGGATTGGATCACCCCTCCACTTT
TRBV27,TRBD2,TRBJ2-3,.,CASSQVAGGPTDTQYF,TGTGCCAGCAGCCAAGTCGCGGGAGGTCCCACAGATACGCAGTATTTT
TRBV3-1/TRBV3-2,.,TRBJ2-1,.,CASSQMDYNEQFF,TGTGCCAGCAGCCAGATGGACTACAATGAGCAGTTCTTC
TRBV29-1,.,TRBJ1-2,.,CSVGSANIASYGYTF,TGCAGCGTTGGGTCGGCTAACATTGCGAGCTATGGCTACACCTTC
TRBV18,TRBD1,TRBJ1-1,.,CASSPPIGTGNTEAFF,TGTGCCAGCTCACCACCAATTGGGACAGGGAACACTGAAGCTTTCTTT
TRBV10-2,.,TRBJ1-1,.,CASSQVGTEAFF,TGCGCCAGCAGCCAGGTTGGCACTGAAGCTTTCTTT
TRBV12-3/TRBV12-4,.,TRBJ2-4,few,CATSMAKNIQYF,TGTGCCACCTCTATGGCCAAAAACATTCAGTACTTC
TRBV5-6,.,TRBJ1-1,.,CASSLAARGNTEAFF,TGTGCCAGCAGCTTGGCGGCTAGGGGGAACACTGAAGCTTTCTTT
TRBV5-1,TRBD1,TRBJ2-6,.,CASSFRTGIRGANVLTF,TGCGCCAGCAGCTTCAGGACAGGGATACGCGGGGCCAACGTCCTGACTTTC
TRBV27,.,TRBJ2-1,.,CASRSAKHPFPRNEQFF,TGTGCCAGCAGAAGTGCAAAGCACCCTTTCCCCCGCAATGAGCAGTTCTTC
TRBV30,.,TRBJ1-1,.,CAWSVPGNTEAFF,TGTGCCTGGAGTGTCCCGGGGAACACTGAAGCTTTCTTT
TRBV10-3,.,TRBJ1-6,once,CAIRAENSPLHF,TGTGCCATCCGGGCAGAAAATTCACCCCTCCACTTT
TRBV7-9,.,TRBJ2-2,.,CASSYRGGDTGELFF,TGTGCCAGCAGCTACAGGGGGGGAGACACCGGGGAGCTGTTTTTT
TRBV7-9,.,TRBJ1-2,once,CASSQGVRNYGYTF,TGTGCCAGCAGCCAGGGTGTGAGGAACTATGGCTACACCTTC
TRBV4-3,TRBD1,TRBJ2-1,.,CASADRENEQFF,TGCGCCAGTGCGGACAGGGAAAATGAGCAGTTCTTC
TRBV6-5,.,TRBJ1-1,.,CASSRGNTEAFF,TGTGCCAGCTCCCGTGGGAACACTGAAGCTTTCTTT